The present T cell receptor beta chain was sequenced within a study of a mutant IDH1 vaccine in newly diagnosed glioma. Study summary: Vaccination began 4-6 weeks post radiotherapy alone, or with temozolomide cycles. Earlier care involved radiotherapy, temozolomide, or both, and the majority received both.

Specified time point: week 5, during vaccination. Doses of 300 ug of mutant IDH1 20-mer peptide were given with topical imiquimod. The CDR3 length is 14 residues. Germline V gene data show CDR1 as SGHRS and CDR2 as YFSETQ. V lost 0 bases to trimming and J lost 5 bases, with 10 bases between them. Notes on this clone: No antigen is known for it.

Study-wide results and limits: There were vaccine-induced immune responses in approximately 95% of the patients.

The repertoire was sequenced with immunoSEQ multiplex PCR; TCRdb's copy has only in-frame clones and lacks some. The table includes around 56,000 clones, roughly four fifths detected once. The chain is built from TRBV5-1 and TRBJ2-3, with a tentative D call TRBD1 (5 bases). The sequence derives from a man between 25 and 39 years old with glioma. Sample: PBMCs, taken from a glioma patient whose treatment included an IDH1 peptide vaccine. CDR3 amino acids: CASSLVGALDTQYF. The CDR3 nucleotides are TGCGCCAGCAGCTTGGTAGGGGCATTAGATACGCAGTATTTT.